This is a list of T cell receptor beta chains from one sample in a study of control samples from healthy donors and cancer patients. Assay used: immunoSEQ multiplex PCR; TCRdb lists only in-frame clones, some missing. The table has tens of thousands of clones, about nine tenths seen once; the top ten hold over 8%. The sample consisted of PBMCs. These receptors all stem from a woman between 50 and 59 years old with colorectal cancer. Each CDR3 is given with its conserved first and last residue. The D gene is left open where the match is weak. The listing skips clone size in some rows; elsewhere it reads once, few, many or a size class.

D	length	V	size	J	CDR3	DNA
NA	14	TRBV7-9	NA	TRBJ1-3	CASSLGVSGNTIYF	TGTGCCAGCAGCTTAGGAGTTAGCGGAAACACCATATATTTT
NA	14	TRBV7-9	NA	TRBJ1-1	CASSPGTLNTEAFF	TGTGCCAGCAGCCCCGGGACGCTGAACACTGAAGCTTTCTTT
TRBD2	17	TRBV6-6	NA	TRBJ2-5	CASSPTGLAGGQETQYF	TGTGCCAGCAGTCCAACAGGACTAGCGGGGGGACAAGAGACCCAGTACTTC
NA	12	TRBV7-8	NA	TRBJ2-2	CASSYSAGELFF	TGTGCCAGCAGCTACTCAGCCGGGGAGCTGTTTTTT
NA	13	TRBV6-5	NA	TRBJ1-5	CASSYSRLQPQHF	TGTGCCAGCAGTTACTCGAGGCTCCAGCCCCAGCATTTT
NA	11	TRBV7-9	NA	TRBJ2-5	CASSHMETQYF	TGTGCCAGCAGCCACATGGAGACCCAGTACTTC
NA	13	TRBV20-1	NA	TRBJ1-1	CSASKGMNTEAFF	TGCAGTGCTAGTAAGGGGATGAACACTGAAGCTTTCTTT
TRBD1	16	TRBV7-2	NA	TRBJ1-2	CASSLDSSVGGLGYTF	TGTGCCAGCAGCTTAGATTCATCGGTAGGGGGCTTGGGCTACACCTTC
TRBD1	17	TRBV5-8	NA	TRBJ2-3	CASNSVHRGRLTDTQYF	TGTGCCAGCAACTCTGTTCACAGGGGGCGCCTCACAGATACGCAGTATTTT
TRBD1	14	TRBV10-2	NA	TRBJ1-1	CASILGQGNTEAFF	TGCGCCAGCATCCTCGGACAGGGGAACACTGAAGCTTTCTTT
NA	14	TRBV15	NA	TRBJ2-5	CATSLQVGQETQYF	TGTGCCACCAGCCTACAGGTGGGACAAGAGACCCAGTACTTC
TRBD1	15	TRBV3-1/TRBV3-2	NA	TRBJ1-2	CASSPPGQQNYGYTF	TGTGCCAGCAGCCCCCCGGGACAGCAAAACTATGGCTACACCTTC
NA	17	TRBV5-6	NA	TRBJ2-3	CASSLAGLKGSADTQYF	TGTGCCAGCAGCTTGGCCGGACTGAAAGGGAGCGCAGATACGCAGTATTTT
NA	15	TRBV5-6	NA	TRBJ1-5	CASSLYRLNNQPQHF	TGTGCCAGCAGCTTGTACAGGCTGAATAATCAGCCCCAGCATTTT
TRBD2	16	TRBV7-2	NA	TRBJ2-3	CASSLEFLAGRNTQYF	TGTGCCAGCAGCTTAGAATTCCTAGCGGGGCGCAATACGCAGTATTTT
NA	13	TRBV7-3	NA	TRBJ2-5	CASSSQRGETQYF	TGTGCCAGCAGCTCCCAGCGAGGAGAGACCCAGTACTTC
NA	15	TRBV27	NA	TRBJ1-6	CASSFLGGSDSPLHF	TGTGCCAGCAGTTTTTTGGGGGGAAGTGATTCACCCCTCCACTTT
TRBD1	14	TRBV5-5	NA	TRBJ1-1	CASSLRDSRTEAFF	TGTGCCAGCAGCTTAAGGGACAGTCGGACTGAAGCTTTCTTT
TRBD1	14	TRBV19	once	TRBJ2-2	CATKTGRNTGELFF	TGTGCCACCAAGACAGGGCGAAACACCGGGGAGCTGTTTTTT
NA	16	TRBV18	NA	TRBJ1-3	CASSPDTAYSGNTIYF	TGTGCCAGCTCACCAGACACGGCCTACTCTGGAAACACCATATATTTT
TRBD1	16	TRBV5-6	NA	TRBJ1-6	CASSTQGGTYNSPLHF	TGTGCCAGCAGCACACAGGGGGGAACCTATAATTCACCCCTCCACTTT
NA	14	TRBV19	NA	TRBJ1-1	CASLSFPQNTEAFF	TGTGCCAGTTTGTCCTTCCCCCAGAACACTGAAGCTTTCTTT
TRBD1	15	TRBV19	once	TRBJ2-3	CASSTGTGYTDTQYF	TGTGCCAGTAGTACCGGGACAGGATACACAGATACGCAGTATTTT
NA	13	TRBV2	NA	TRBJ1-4	CASSRTANEKLFF	TGTGCCAGCAGTCGGACGGCTAATGAAAAACTGTTTTTT
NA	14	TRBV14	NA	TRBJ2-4	CASSHRGAKNIQYF	TGTGCCAGCAGCCACCGGGGGGCCAAAAACATTCAGTACTTC
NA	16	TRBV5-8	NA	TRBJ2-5	CASTAAGVGFGETQYF	TGTGCCAGCACCGCTGCCGGGGTAGGGTTCGGGGAGACCCAGTACTTC
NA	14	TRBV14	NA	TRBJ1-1	CASSPDWGNTEAFF	TGTGCCAGCAGCCCGGACTGGGGGAACACTGAAGCTTTCTTT
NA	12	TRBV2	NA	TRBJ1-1	CARLQGDTEAFF	TGTGCCAGGCTACAGGGAGACACTGAAGCTTTCTTT
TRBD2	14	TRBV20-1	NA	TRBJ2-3	CSASSSGGTGTQYF	TGCAGTGCTAGTTCTAGCGGGGGAACGGGTACGCAGTATTTT
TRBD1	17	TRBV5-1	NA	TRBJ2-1	CASSLVAGQGANNEQFF	TGCGCCAGCAGCTTGGTCGCGGGACAGGGGGCCAACAATGAGCAGTTCTTC
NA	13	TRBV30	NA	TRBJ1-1	CAWRGGQNTEAFF	TGTGCCTGGAGGGGGGGACAGAACACTGAAGCTTTCTTT
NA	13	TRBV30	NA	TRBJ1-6	CAWDGDRNSPLHF	TGTGCCTGGGATGGGGATCGGAATTCACCCCTCCACTTT
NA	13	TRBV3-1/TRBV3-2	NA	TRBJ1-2	CASIPVHNYGYTF	TGTGCCAGCATCCCCGTTCACAACTATGGCTACACCTTC
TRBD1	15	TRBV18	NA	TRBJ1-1	CASSSKQGANTEAFF	TGTGCCAGCTCGTCGAAACAGGGGGCGAACACTGAAGCTTTCTTT
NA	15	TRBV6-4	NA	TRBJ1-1	CASSRGVGMNTEAFF	TGTGCCAGCAGTAGAGGGGTGGGCATGAACACTGAAGCTTTCTTT